This TCR beta chain was sequenced for a study of lung T cells in sarcoidosis with Löfgren's syndrome. Across the study: Analyses focused on Löfgren's syndrome patients.

MiXCR, applied by TCRdb to the reads, yields one record per CDR3 protein. Here the sample spans tens of thousands of distinct CDR3 sequences, 21% being singletons. This clonotype was recorded at least ten times. Its matching antigen is unknown. In germline, CDR1 is MNHEY, CDR2 SMNVEV (reference sequence). This CDR3 contains 17 residues. The V end was cut by 4 bases, the J end by 4 bases, with 22 bases between. General study findings and limits: Versus controls, Löfgren's syndrome patients reportedly showed TRAV12-1 and TRBV2 as most expanded. TRBV2 was the preferred pairing partner of TRAV12-1, with similar CDR3s.

This sequence was found in a human donor with sarcoidosis (Löfgren's syndrome or another form), or a control subject (not recorded which). Sequenced sample: CD4+ T cells from PBMCs. The chain couples TRBV27 to TRBJ2-5; a possible D gene is TRBD2 (7 bases). CDR3 nucleotides: TGTGCCAGCAGTTCTCCTTTCCGGGGGGCCCGGGGAGAGACCCAGTACTTC. Its protein product is CASSSPFRGARGETQYF.